Listed below are T cell receptor beta chains from one sample, sequenced in a study of shared clonotypes between healthy human individuals. Some clones are missing from TCRdb's copy, which holds only in-frame ones; the method was immunoSEQ multiplex PCR. The repertoire has 400,000 to 600,000 clones, nearly 80% of them found once; the top ten carry around 12%. Sequenced: PBMCs. The receptors come from a woman aged 35 to 49 in good health. Some clones in this sample may be carry-over from other donors' samples. The CDR3 runs from the conserved cysteine through the conserved F or W. Each record gives: clone size, V gene, J gene, CDR3 length, D gene, CDR3 protein, CDR3 DNA. The D gene is left open where the match is weak. Size is omitted from some rows. Given values are once, few, many or a class for expanded clones.

-	TRBV5-4	TRBJ2-5	14	TRBD2	CASSSVGREETQYF	TGTGCCAGCAGCTCGGTTGGGAGGGAGGAGACCCAGTACTTC
once	TRBV9	TRBJ2-1	13	-	CASSKWGLNEQFF	TGTGCCAGCAGCAAGTGGGGACTCAATGAGCAGTTCTTC
-	TRBV5-6	TRBJ1-5	14	-	CASSFRGSNQPQHF	TGTGCCAGCAGCTTCCGGGGGAGCAATCAGCCCCAGCATTTT
-	TRBV9	TRBJ2-7	15	-	CASSVGGHYTYEQYF	TGTGCCAGCAGCGTAGGGGGCCACTATACCTACGAGCAGTACTTC
-	TRBV28	TRBJ1-4	12	-	CACGGSRGKLFF	TGTGCATGCGGGGGGAGCAGGGGAAAACTGTTTTTT
-	TRBV5-1	TRBJ2-1	14	-	CASSLGKFDNEQFF	TGCGCCAGCAGCTTAGGGAAGTTTGACAATGAGCAGTTCTTC
-	TRBV19	TRBJ2-3	17	TRBD2	CASSKGGTSGSTDTQYF	TGTGCCAGTAGTAAAGGAGGGACTAGCGGATCCACAGATACGCAGTATTTT
-	TRBV7-3	TRBJ2-2	16	TRBD2	CASSPPGTSVAGELFF	TGTGCCAGCAGCCCGCCCGGGACTAGCGTTGCCGGGGAGCTGTTTTTT
few	TRBV6-4	TRBJ1-1	13	-	CASTRDKNTEAFF	TGTGCCAGCACCCGAGACAAGAACACTGAAGCTTTCTTT
few	TRBV7-2	TRBJ2-5	14	TRBD2	CASSFSGSQETQYF	TGTGCCAGCAGCTTTAGCGGGAGCCAAGAGACCCAGTACTTC
-	TRBV11-2	TRBJ2-1	16	-	CASSSGPWGGRNEQFF	TGTGCCAGCAGCTCCGGCCCTTGGGGCGGCAGAAATGAGCAGTTCTTC
-	TRBV6-6	TRBJ1-1	15	-	CASTTPGTRGTEAFF	TGTGCCAGCACCACCCCCGGGACTCGGGGCACTGAAGCTTTCTTT
-	TRBV19	TRBJ1-5	15	TRBD1	CASSKRDRGNQPQHF	TGTGCCAGTAGTAAAAGGGACAGGGGCAATCAGCCCCAGCATTTT
-	TRBV18	TRBJ2-1	14	TRBD2	CASQGLAGGDEQFF	TGTGCCAGCCAGGGACTAGCGGGAGGAGATGAGCAGTTCTTC
once	TRBV11-2	TRBJ1-5	15	TRBD1	CASSLGQGNNQPQHF	TGTGCCAGCAGCTTAGGACAGGGTAACAATCAGCCCCAGCATTTT
once	TRBV10-3	TRBJ2-1	15	-	CAISDPGSSYNEQFF	TGTGCCATCAGTGATCCCGGGAGCTCCTACAATGAGCAGTTCTTC
once	TRBV15	TRBJ2-3	14	-	CATSRDLSSDTQYF	TGTGCCACCAGCAGAGATCTTTCGTCAGATACGCAGTATTTT
many	TRBV10-3	TRBJ1-2	14	TRBD1	CAISSDRVGYGYTF	TGTGCCATCAGTTCGGACAGGGTAGGCTATGGCTACACCTTC
once	TRBV9	TRBJ2-5	14	-	CASSVAGSQETQYF	TGTGCCAGCAGCGTAGCCGGCAGTCAAGAGACCCAGTACTTC
-	TRBV11-2	TRBJ2-7	14	-	CASSFKRNSYEQYF	TGTGCCAGCAGCTTCAAGCGGAACTCCTACGAGCAGTACTTC
once	TRBV29-1	TRBJ1-3	12	-	CSVEDPGYTIYF	TGCAGCGTTGAAGATCCAGGTTACACCATATATTTT
-	TRBV14	TRBJ2-1	15	-	CASSQDWGDPIEQFF	TGTGCCAGCAGCCAAGATTGGGGGGACCCGATTGAGCAGTTCTTC